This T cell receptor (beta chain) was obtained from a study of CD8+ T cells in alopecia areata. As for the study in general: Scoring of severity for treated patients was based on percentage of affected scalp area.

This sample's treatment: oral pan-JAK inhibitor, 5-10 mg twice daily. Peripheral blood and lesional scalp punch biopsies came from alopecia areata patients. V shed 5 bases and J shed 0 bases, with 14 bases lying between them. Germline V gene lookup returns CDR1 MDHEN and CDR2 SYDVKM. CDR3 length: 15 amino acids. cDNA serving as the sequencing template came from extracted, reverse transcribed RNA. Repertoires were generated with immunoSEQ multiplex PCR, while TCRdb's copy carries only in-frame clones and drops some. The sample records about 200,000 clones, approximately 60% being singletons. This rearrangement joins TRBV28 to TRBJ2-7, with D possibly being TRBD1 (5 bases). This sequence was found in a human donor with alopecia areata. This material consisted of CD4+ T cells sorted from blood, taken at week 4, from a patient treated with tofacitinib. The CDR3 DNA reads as TGTGCCAGCAGTCCCAGGGATCGTAGCTCCTACGAGCAGTACTTC. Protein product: CASSPRDRSSYEQYF.